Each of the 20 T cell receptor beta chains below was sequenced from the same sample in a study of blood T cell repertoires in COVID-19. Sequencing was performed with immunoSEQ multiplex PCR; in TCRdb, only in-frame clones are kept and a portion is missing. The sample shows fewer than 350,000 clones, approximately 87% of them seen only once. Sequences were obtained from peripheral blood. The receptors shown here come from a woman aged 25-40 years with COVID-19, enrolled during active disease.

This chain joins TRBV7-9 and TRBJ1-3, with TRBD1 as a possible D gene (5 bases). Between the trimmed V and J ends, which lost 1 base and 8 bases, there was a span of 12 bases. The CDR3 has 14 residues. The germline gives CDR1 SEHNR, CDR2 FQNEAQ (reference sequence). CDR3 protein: CASSLDWGRDTIYF. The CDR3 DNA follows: TGTGCCAGCAGCTTAGACTGGGGCCGGGACACCATATATTTT.

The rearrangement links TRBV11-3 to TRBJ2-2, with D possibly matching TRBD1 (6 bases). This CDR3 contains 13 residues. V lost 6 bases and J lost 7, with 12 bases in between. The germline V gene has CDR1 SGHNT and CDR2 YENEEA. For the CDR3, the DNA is TGTGCCAGCAGTGTCAGGGGTGACGGGGAGCTGTTTTTT. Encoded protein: CASSVRGDGELFF.

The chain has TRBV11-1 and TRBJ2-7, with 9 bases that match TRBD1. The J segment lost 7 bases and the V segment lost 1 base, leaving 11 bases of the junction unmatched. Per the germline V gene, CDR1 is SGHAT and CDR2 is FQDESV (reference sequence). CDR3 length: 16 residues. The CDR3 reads CASSLGPPGQGLEQYF. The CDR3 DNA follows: TGTGCCAGCAGCTTAGGCCCTCCGGGACAGGGCCTTGAGCAGTACTTC.

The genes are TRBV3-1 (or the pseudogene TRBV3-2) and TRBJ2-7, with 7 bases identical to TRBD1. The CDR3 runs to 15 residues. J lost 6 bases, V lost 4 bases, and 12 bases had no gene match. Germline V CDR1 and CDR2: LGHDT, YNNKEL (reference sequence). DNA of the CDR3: TGTGCCAGCAGCCCATCGACTATACCAGGGGGCGAGCAGTACTTC. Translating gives CASSPSTIPGGEQYF.

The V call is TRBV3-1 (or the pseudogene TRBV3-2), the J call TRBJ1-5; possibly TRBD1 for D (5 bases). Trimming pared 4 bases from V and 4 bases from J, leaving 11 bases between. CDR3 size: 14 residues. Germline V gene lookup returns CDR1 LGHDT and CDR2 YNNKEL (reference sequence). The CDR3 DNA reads TGTGCCAGCAGCCCCCGGGGGGTAAATCAGCCCCAGCATTTT. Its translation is CASSPRGVNQPQHF.

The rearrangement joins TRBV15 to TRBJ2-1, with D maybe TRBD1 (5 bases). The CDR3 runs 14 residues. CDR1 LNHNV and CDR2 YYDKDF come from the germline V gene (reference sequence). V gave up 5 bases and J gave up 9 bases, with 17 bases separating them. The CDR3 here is CATSAPTGGGEQFF. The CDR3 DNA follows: TGTGCCACCAGCGCCCCCACAGGCGGCGGTGAGCAGTTCTTC.

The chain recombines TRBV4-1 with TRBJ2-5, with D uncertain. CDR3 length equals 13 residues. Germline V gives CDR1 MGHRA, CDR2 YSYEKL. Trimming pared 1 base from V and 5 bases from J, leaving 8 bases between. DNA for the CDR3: TGCGCCAGCAGCCAAGTGATTCGGGAGACCCAGTACTTC. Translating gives CASSQVIRETQYF.

The CDR3 DNA sequence: TGCGCCAGCAGAGCAGGGGTCAGAGATGGCTACACCTTC. Translation: CASRAGVRDGYTF. The rearrangement uses TRBV5-1 and TRBJ1-2, with TRBD1 as a possible D gene (6 bases). Germline V lookup: CDR1 SGHRS, CDR2 YFSETQ. The CDR3 is 13 amino acids. Trimming stripped 5 bases from V and 6 bases from J, with 14 bases between.

Written as DNA, the CDR3 is TGTGCCAGCAGTCCTGGGGCGGGGACCTCGTCCTCCTACGAGCAGTACTTC. Its translation is CASSPGAGTSSSYEQYF. The chain recombines TRBV27 with TRBJ2-7, with a weak D call TRBD2 (6 bases). Trimming removed 5 bases at V and 0 bases at J, with 20 bases between. CDR1 and CDR2 from the germline V gene are MNHEY and SMNVEV (reference sequence). The CDR3 loop spans 17 amino acids.

The CDR3 spells CASRLDRGPSEAFF. As DNA, the CDR3 is TGCGCCAGCAGACTGGACAGGGGGCCTTCTGAAGCTTTCTTT. This chain joins TRBV5-1 and TRBJ1-1; 11 bases are a match to TRBD1. V dropped 5 bases and J dropped 6; count of bases not matched to a gene: 6. Germline V gives CDR1 SGHRS, CDR2 YFSETQ. The CDR3 runs 14 residues.

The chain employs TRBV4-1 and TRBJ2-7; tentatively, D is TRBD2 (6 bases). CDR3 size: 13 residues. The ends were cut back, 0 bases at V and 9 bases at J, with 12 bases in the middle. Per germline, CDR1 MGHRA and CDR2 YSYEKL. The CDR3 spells CASSQDPGLGQYF. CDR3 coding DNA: TGCGCCAGCAGCCAAGATCCGGGACTGGGGCAGTACTTC.

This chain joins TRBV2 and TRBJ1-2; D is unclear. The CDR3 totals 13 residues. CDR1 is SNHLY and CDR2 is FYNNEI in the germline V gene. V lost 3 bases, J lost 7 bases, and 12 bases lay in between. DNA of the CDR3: TGTGCCAGCAGTGATCTCACAGATGGTGGCTACACCTTC. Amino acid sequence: CASSDLTDGGYTF.

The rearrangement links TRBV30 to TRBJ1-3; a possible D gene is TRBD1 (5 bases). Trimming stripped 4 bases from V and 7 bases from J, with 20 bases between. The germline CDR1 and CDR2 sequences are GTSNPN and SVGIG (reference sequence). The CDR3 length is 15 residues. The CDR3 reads CAWTGTPGGINTIYF. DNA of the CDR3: TGTGCCTGGACTGGGACGCCGGGGGGAATTAACACCATATATTTT. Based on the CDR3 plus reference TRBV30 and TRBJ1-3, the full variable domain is SQTIHQWPATLVQPVGSPLSLECTVEGTSNPNLYWYRQAAGRGLQLLFYSVGIGQISSEVPQNLSASRPQDRQFILSSKKLLLSDSGFYLCAWTGTPGGINTIYFGEGSWLTVV.

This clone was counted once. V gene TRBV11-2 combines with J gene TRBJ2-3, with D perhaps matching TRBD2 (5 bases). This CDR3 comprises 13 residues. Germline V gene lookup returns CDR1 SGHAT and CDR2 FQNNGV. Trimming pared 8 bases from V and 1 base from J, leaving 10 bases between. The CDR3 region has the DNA TGTGCCAGCGGTATCGGGGGCACAGATACGCAGTATTTT. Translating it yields CASGIGGTDTQYF.

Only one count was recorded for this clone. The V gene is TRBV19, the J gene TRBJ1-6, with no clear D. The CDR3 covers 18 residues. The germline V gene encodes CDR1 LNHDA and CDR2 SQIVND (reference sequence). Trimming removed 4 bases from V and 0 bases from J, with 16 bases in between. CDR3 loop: CASSTTGDRSSYNSPLHF. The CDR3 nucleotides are TGTGCCAGTAGTACAACCGGGGATCGGAGCTCCTATAATTCACCCCTCCACTTT.

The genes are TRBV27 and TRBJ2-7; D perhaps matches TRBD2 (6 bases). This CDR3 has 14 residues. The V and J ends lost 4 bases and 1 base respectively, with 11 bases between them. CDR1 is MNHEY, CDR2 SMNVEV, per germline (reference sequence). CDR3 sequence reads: CASSWRLESYEQYF. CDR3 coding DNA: TGTGCCAGCAGTTGGCGACTAGAATCCTACGAGCAGTACTTC.

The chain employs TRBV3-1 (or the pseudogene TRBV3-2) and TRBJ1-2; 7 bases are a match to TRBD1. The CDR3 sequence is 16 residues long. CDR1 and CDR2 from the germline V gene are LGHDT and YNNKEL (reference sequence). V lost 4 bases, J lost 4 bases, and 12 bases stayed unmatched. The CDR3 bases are TGTGCCAGCAGCCGGGCCCGAGGGGGCTCCGGCTATGGCTACACCTTC. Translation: CASSRARGGSGYGYTF.

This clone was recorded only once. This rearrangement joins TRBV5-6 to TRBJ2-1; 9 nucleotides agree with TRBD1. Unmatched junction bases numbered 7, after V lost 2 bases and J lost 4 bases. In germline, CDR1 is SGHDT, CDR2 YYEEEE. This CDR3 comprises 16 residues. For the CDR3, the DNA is TGTGCCAGCAGCTTCCTTCCGGGACAGGGATACAATGAGCAGTTCTTC. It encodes CASSFLPGQGYNEQFF.

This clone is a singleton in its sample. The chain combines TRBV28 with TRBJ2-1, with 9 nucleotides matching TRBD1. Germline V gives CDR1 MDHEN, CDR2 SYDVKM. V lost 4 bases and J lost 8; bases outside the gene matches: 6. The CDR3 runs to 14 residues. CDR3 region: CASSSRDREDEQFF. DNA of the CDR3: TGTGCCAGCAGTTCCCGGGACAGGGAGGATGAGCAGTTCTTC.

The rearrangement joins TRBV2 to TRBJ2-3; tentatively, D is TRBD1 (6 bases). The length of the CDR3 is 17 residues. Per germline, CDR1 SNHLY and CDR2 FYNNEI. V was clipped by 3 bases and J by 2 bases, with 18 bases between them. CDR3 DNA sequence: TGTGCCAGCAGTGACGATGTTCAGGGGAGAGTCACAGATACGCAGTATTTT. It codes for CASSDDVQGRVTDTQYF.